This T cell receptor beta chain comes out of a study of beta chain features in type 1 diabetes (dated by TCRdb to the late 2010s). For the wider study: Mean age, gender distribution, total cell number and subset yield were not different between patients and healthy donors. The study compared TCRB repertoires of sorted circulating CD4+ T cell subsets between recently diagnosed type 1 diabetes patients and matched healthy donors. Across all samples, about 110 million sorted cells were examined, and cell number per subset correlated strongly with RNA yield. Regulatory and stem cell-like memory subsets were isolated from only 8 patients and roughly eight healthy donors, whereas naive and central memory subsets came from all 28 donors. What the research found in general, with its limitations: Because cDNA rather than genomic DNA was sequenced, highly expressing activated cells could have been over-represented, although no difference in activation and CD3 levels was found between groups. Because small numbers of individuals were included in the HLA sub-analyses, any influence of HLA type on TCRB rearrangement was left unresolved. The naive, central memory and regulatory TCRB repertoires appeared to resemble one another more closely among patients than among healthy donors. At VDJ recombination sites, patients with type 1 diabetes made fewer insertions and deleted more nucleotides, a pattern implying thymic rearrangement abnormalities. Type 1 diabetes patients showed a moderate but significant shortening of TCRB CDR3 length in all four CD4+ subsets. PCR might favor shorter templates, but patient and control samples were amplified and corrected together, so any skew would affect both groups equally.

This clone was observed a handful of times. Which antigen it targets is not known. No base quality information exists; no much larger clone differs at one position. The entire amount of isolated RNA was reverse transcribed using the High Capacity cDNA Reverse Transcription Kit, so the sequenced TCRB transcripts were expressed ones. Deep immunoSEQ sequencing was performed on naive, central memory and regulatory T cell samples, with an average of around 3.5 million total reads per sample. Sorted cells were lysed in RLT buffer, and RNA was extracted using DNase-treated RNeasy Micro or Mini kits according to cell number. Each cell subset was processed on its own to prevent cross-contamination, while patient and healthy donor samples were processed together. The immunoSEQ multiplex PCR was used to amplify TCRB sequences from cDNA, generating 87-bp fragments that spanned the CDR3 region. Amplicons were sequenced on the Illumina HiSeq platform. From the authors' description of their analysis: Synthetic template baselines were used to correct PCR bias computationally, reads within Hamming distance 2 were collapsed together, and singletons that could not be merged were discarded. Reads were aligned against IMGT to assign V, D and J genes, CDR3 length and insertions or deletions at six rearrangement sites. Within each subset, clonotype counts were normalized to sorted cell number, after which true diversity and Gini coefficients were computed with the tcR R package. Repertoire sharing was quantified using the overlap coefficient calculated on TCRB nucleotide sequences. In its TCRdb copy, this immuneACCESS table keeps in-frame sequences only and misses some clones. Where compared with another copy, unresolved V genes explain less than half of these, and the others have no known cause. The V and J calls and clone size come from that table; D and trimming were worked out from the DNA. This sample lists under 200,000 clones; around 8% were detected once. The top ten clonotypes cover about 0.6% of the sample.

V drops 6 bases and J drops 1 base, leaving 12 bases in between. The CDR1 and CDR2 encoded by the germline V gene are MGHDK and SYGVNS. The CDR3 starts with the cysteine, ends with the phenylalanine, and has 15 residues. The sequence is cut down to CDR3 DNA, 45 bases in frame from base 1. Each donor gave one peripheral blood draw, approximately 110 mL on average, collected into heparinised tubes. A BD FACSAria II was used to sort naive, central memory, regulatory and stem cell-like memory CD4+ T cells with a panel that included CD45RO, CCR7, CD25, CD127, CD95 and CD27. Purity was above 95% for every sorted population. PBMCs were separated immediately by Lymphoprep density gradient centrifugation and were stained directly, without being cultured. So that batch effects would be minimized, each experiment stained and sorted samples in pairs, pairing one healthy donor with one patient.

This TCR was recovered from a man between 18 and 29 years old in good health. The material sequenced was central memory CD4+ T cells from blood. The receptor chain draws on TRBV25-1 and TRBJ2-2; the D gene is perhaps TRBD1, on 6 matching bases. The bases read TGTGCCAGCAGCCCGGACAGTTTGAACACCGGGGAGCTGTTTTTT. The encoded protein is CASSPDSLNTGELFF.